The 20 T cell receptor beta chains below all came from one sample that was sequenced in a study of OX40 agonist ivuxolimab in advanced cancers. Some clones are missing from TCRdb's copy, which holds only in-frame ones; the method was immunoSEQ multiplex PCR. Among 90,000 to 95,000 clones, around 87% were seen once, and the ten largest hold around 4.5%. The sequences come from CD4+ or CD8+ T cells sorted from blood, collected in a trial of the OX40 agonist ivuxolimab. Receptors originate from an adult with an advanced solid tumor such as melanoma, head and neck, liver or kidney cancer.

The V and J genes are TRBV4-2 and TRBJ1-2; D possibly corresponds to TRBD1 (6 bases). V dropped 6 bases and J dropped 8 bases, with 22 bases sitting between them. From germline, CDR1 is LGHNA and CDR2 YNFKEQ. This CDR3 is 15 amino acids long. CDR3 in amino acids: CASRLLGGRLEGYTF. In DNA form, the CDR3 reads TGTGCCAGCAGACTATTGGGGGGGCGCCTCGAAGGCTACACCTTC.

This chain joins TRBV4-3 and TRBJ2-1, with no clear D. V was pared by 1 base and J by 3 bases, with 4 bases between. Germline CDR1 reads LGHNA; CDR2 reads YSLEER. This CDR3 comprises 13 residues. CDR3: CASSQVFYNEQFF. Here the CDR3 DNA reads TGCGCCAGCAGCCAAGTCTTCTACAATGAGCAGTTCTTC.

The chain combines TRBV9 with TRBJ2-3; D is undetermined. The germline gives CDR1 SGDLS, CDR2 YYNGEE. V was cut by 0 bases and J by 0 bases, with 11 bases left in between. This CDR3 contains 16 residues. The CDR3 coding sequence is TGTGCCAGCAGCGTAGGTGCCAGCATTAGCACAGATACGCAGTATTTT. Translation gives CASSVGASISTDTQYF.

This chain's CDR3 is CASRTSGVNYEQYV. In DNA, the CDR3 is TGTGCCAGCAGAACCTCCGGGGTGAACTACGAGCAGTACGTC. The chain links TRBV6-6 to TRBJ2-7; possible D gene TRBD2, 5 bases. V lost 6 bases to trimming and J lost 3 bases, with 15 bases between them. The CDR3 length is 14 residues. The V gene's germline CDR1 is MNHNY and CDR2 SVGAGI (reference sequence).

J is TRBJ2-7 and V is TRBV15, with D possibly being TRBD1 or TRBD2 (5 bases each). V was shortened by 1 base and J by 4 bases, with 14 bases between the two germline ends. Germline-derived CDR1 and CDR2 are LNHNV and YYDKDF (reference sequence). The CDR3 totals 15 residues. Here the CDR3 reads CATSRGRDGIYEQYF. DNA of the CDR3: TGTGCCACCAGCAGAGGCCGGGACGGCATATACGAGCAGTACTTC.

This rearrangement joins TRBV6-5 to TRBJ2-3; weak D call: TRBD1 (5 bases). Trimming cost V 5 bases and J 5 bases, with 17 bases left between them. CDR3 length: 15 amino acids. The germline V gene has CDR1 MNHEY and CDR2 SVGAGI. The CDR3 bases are TGTGCCAGCAGTCCCCTAGGTGAAGGGGTAGATACGCAGTATTTT. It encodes CASSPLGEGVDTQYF.

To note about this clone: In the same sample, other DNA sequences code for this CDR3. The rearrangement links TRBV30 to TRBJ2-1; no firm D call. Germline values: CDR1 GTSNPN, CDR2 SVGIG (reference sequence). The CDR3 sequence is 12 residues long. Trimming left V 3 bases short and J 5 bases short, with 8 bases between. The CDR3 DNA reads TGTGCCTGGAGCCCCGGACACAATGAGCAGTTCTTC. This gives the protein CAWSPGHNEQFF.

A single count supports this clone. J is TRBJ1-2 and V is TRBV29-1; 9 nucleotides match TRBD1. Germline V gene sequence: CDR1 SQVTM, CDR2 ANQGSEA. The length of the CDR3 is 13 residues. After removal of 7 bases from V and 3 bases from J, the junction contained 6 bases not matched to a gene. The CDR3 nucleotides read TGCAGCGCCGGGACAGGGCCCTACTATGGCTACACCTTC. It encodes CSAGTGPYYGYTF.

For the CDR3, the DNA is TGTGCCAGCGCCCGGCGGGACTACGAGCAGTACTTC. Its translation is CASARRDYEQYF. The chain joins TRBV9 to TRBJ2-7; maybe TRBD2 (6 bases). V lost 7 bases, J lost 3 bases, and 11 bases lay in between. Germline CDR1 and CDR2: SGDLS and YYNGEE. This CDR3 contains 12 residues.

Written as DNA, the CDR3 is TGTGCCAGCAGTGAAGTTCCCAGGGATGGCTACACCTTC. Amino acids: CASSEVPRDGYTF. V usage is TRBV25-1 and J usage is TRBJ1-2, with D possibly matching TRBD1 (5 bases). The CDR3 totals 13 residues. The V end was cut by 2 bases, the J end by 6 bases, with 10 bases between. Germline-derived CDR1 and CDR2 are MGHDK and SYGVNS.

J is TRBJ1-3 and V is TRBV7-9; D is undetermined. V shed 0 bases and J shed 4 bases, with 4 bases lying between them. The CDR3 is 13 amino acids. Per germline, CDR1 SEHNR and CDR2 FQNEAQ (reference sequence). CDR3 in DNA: TGTGCCAGCAGCTTAGCCCGGGGAAACACCATATATTTT. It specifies CASSLARGNTIYF.

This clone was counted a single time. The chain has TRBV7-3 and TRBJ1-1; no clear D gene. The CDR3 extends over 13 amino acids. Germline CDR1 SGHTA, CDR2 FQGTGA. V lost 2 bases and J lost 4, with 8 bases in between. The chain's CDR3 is CASSLPVSTEAFF. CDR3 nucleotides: TGTGCCAGCAGCTTACCGGTGAGCACTGAAGCTTTCTTT.

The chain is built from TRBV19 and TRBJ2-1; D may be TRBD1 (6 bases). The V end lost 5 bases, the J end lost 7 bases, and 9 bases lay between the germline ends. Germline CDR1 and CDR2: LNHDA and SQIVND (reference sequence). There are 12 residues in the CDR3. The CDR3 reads CASSQDRNEQFF. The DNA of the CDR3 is TGTGCCAGTAGTCAAGACAGGAATGAGCAGTTCTTC.

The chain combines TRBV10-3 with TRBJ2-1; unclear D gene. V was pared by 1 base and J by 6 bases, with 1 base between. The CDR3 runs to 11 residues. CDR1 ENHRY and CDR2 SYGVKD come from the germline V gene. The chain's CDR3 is CAISEFNEQFF. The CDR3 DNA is TGTGCCATCAGTGAGTTCAATGAGCAGTTCTTC.

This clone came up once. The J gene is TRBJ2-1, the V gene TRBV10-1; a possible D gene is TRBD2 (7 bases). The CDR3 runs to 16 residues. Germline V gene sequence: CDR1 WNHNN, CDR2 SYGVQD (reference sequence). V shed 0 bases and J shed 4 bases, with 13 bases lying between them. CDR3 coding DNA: TGCGCCAGCAGTGAGTCTAGGGGGGGAGGGTACAATGAGCAGTTCTTC. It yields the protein CASSESRGGGYNEQFF.

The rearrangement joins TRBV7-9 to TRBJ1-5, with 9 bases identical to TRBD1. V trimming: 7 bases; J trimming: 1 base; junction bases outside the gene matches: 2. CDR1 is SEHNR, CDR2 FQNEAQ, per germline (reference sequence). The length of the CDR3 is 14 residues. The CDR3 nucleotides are TGTGCCAGCAAAGGACAGGGGAGCAATCAGCCCCAGCATTTT. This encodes CASKGQGSNQPQHF.

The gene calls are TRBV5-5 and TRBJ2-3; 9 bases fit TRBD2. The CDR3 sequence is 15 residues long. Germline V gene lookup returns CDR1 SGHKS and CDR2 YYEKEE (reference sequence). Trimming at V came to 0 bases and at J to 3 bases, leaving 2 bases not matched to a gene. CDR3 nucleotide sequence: TGTGCCAGCAGCTTGGAGACTAGCGGTACAGATACGCAGTATTTT. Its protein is CASSLETSGTDTQYF.

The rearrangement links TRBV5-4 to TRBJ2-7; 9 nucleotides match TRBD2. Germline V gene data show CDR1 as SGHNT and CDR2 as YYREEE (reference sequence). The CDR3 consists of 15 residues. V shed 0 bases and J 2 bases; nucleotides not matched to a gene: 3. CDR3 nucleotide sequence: TGTGCCAGCAGCTTGGCTAGCGGGGACGCCTACGAGCAGTACTTC. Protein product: CASSLASGDAYEQYF.

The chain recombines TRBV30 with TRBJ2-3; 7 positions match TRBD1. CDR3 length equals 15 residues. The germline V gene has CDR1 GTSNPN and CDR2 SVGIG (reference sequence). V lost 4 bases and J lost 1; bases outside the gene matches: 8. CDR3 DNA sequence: TGTGCCTGGAAATACAGGGGTAAGGGCACAGATACGCAGTATTTT. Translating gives CAWKYRGKGTDTQYF.

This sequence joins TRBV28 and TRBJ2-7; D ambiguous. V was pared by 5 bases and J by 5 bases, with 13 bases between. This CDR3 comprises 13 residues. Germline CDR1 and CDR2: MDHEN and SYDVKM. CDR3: CASSPPAPNEQYV. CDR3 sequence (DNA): TGTGCCAGCAGTCCGCCAGCGCCCAACGAGCAGTACGTC.